This paragraph reports one TCR beta chain. The V segment lost 5 bases and the J segment 4 bases; nucleotides outside the gene matches: 6. This CDR3 is 17 amino acids long. Looked up from germline, CDR1 is SGHAT and CDR2 is FQNNGV. The sample belongs to a study of cytomegalovirus exposure and HLA in healthy donors. The PCR had 60 Vbeta and 13 Jbeta primers. Profiled with immunoSEQ multiplex PCR; TCRdb holds only in-frame clones, not every one. The sample lists roughly 20,000 clones; around 77% were seen once. Sequenced sample: PBMCs. This TCR derives from a man aged 55 to 70 in good health and CMV-seronegative. The rearrangement joins TRBV11-2 to TRBJ2-2; 14 nucleotides align to TRBD2. The chain's CDR3 is CASSPRLAGGVTGELFF. DNA for the CDR3: TGTGCCAGCAGCCCTCGACTAGCGGGAGGGGTCACCGGGGAGCTGTTTTTT.